These T cell receptor beta chains were read from a single sample in a study of blood T cell repertoires in COVID-19. Sequenced by immunoSEQ multiplex PCR; TCRdb stores in-frame clones only, minus some. The sample has more than 80,000 clones; almost 85% are singletons. Sequencing was performed on peripheral blood. The source of these receptors is a man in his fifties with active or convalescent COVID-19. Both conserved end residues are part of each CDR3. The D gene is left open where the match is weak. Clone size is shown for a subset of rows, as once, few, many or a class of expanded clone.

V gene	J gene	D gene	clone size	CDR3 protein	CDR3 DNA
TRBV6-5	TRBJ2-4	.	.	CASSLSPSLNIQYF	TGTGCCAGCAGTCTAAGCCCTTCTCTAAACATTCAGTACTTC
TRBV18	TRBJ2-3	.	.	CASSPPEATDTQYF	TGTGCCAGCTCACCACCGGAGGCCACAGATACGCAGTATTTT
TRBV5-4	TRBJ1-2	.	few	CASSLPGRYGYTF	TGTGCCAGCAGCTTACCAGGCCGATATGGCTACACCTTC
TRBV14	TRBJ2-1	.	.	CASSQQTGLRGNEQFF	TGTGCCAGCAGCCAACAAACGGGACTTCGTGGTAATGAGCAGTTCTTC
TRBV18	TRBJ2-5	.	once	CASSPPESLETQYF	TGTGCCAGCTCACCCCCAGAATCCTTAGAGACCCAGTACTTC
TRBV5-1	TRBJ2-1	.	.	CASSSTGNSYNEQFF	TGCGCCAGCAGCTCTACGGGGAACTCCTACAATGAGCAGTTCTTC
TRBV7-9	TRBJ1-2	.	.	CASSLLSELSGYTF	TGTGCCAGCAGCCTCCTGAGTGAGCTATCTGGCTACACCTTC
TRBV3-1/TRBV3-2	TRBJ1-6	TRBD1	.	CASSQTGVGSPLHF	TGTGCCAGCAGCCAAACAGGGGTAGGTTCACCCCTCCACTTT
TRBV5-1	TRBJ2-1	TRBD1	.	CASSLGTDYNEQFF	TGCGCCAGCAGCCTCGGGACAGATTACAATGAGCAGTTCTTC
TRBV7-9	TRBJ1-1	.	once	CASSLRRDTEAFF	TGTGCCAGCAGCTTAAGAAGAGACACTGAAGCTTTCTTT
TRBV6-5	TRBJ2-3	.	.	CASSYGGQSTDTQYF	TGTGCCAGCAGTTACGGCGGGCAGAGCACAGATACGCAGTATTTT
TRBV2	TRBJ2-2	TRBD2	.	CASSPASGGNTGELFF	TGTGCCAGCAGTCCGGCTAGCGGGGGGAACACCGGGGAGCTGTTTTTT
TRBV24-1	TRBJ2-1	TRBD1	.	CATSVTGTGVSYNEQFF	TGTGCCACCAGTGTTACCGGGACAGGGGTATCCTACAATGAGCAGTTCTTC
TRBV5-1	TRBJ2-3	TRBD2	.	CASSLTAGGTDTQYF	TGCGCCAGCAGCTTGACTGCGGGGGGGACAGATACGCAGTATTTT
TRBV6-2/TRBV6-3	TRBJ1-5	TRBD1	.	CASSYLGGQPQHF	TGTGCCAGCAGTTACTTAGGGGGCCAGCCCCAGCATTTT
TRBV10-3	TRBJ1-1	.	once	CAITRGGGGDTEAFF	TGTGCCATCACCCGAGGTGGTGGAGGGGACACTGAAGCTTTCTTT